This is a list of T cell receptor beta chains from one sample in a study of blood T cell repertoires in COVID-19. Using immunoSEQ multiplex PCR, the repertoire was profiled, and TCRdb retains in-frame clones only, with some absent. The table lists about 110,000 clones, 85% of them singletons. What was sequenced was peripheral blood. These receptors were obtained from a human donor in a cohort sampled during active COVID-19. Each CDR3 is given with its conserved first and last residue.

J gene	V gene	CDR3 protein
TRBJ2-1	TRBV5-1	CASSYDVAGEWFF
TRBJ1-4	TRBV11-2	CASSLDVSGNEKLFF
TRBJ1-1	TRBV5-4	CASSSGQDMNTEAFF
TRBJ2-5	TRBV28	CASSKAGTGVRETQYF
TRBJ1-1	TRBV19	CASSIGTSGEAFF
TRBJ2-7	TRBV3-1/TRBV3-2	CASSLYWSSYEQYF
TRBJ2-4	TRBV7-9	CASSPGAKNIQYF
TRBJ2-2	TRBV21-1	CASSSGLFITGELFF
TRBJ2-3	TRBV6-2/TRBV6-3	CASSLTGAVSDTQYF
TRBJ2-2	TRBV24-1	CATSVDRGTGELFF
TRBJ2-7	TRBV6-6	CASGAQTGTGANEQYF
TRBJ1-6	TRBV6-5	CASRLQGTSPLHF
TRBJ1-5	TRBV6-1	CASSEARSNPQHF
TRBJ2-2	TRBV6-5	CASTKEGGDTGELFF
TRBJ2-5	TRBV7-2	CASRRDAGTSSETQYF
TRBJ2-1	TRBV18	CASSRELYNEQFF
TRBJ2-5	TRBV2	CASTETSGRAGETQYF
TRBJ2-1	TRBV5-8	CASRYGSARGFF
TRBJ1-4	TRBV5-1	CASSLHGSTNEKLFF
TRBJ2-3	TRBV6-6	CASTPVVASDTQYF
TRBJ1-1	TRBV28	CASSLAGNKDTEAFF
TRBJ2-7	TRBV7-2	CASSRGQTYEQYF
TRBJ2-5	TRBV18	CASSPNGQGGETQYF
TRBJ1-2	TRBV28	CASSASRGTGSLYGYTF
TRBJ2-1	TRBV5-4	CASSTGQFGEQFF
TRBJ2-1	TRBV27	CASSPPPGEVGNEQFF
TRBJ1-2	TRBV6-5	CASSYVAGGGGYTF
TRBJ2-7	TRBV11-2	CASSLGGGPYEQYF
TRBJ1-1	TRBV13	CASSSQDRDTEAFF
TRBJ1-1	TRBV12-3/TRBV12-4	CASRYYVGTEAFF
TRBJ1-2	TRBV9	CASSLTGEEGYGYTF
TRBJ1-5	TRBV12-5	CASGYVNQPQHF
TRBJ1-4	TRBV5-1	CASSPDNNEKLFF
TRBJ2-1	TRBV24-1	CATSDATSGRAGYNEQFF
TRBJ2-2	TRBV28	CASSPAGTGYTGELFF
TRBJ2-7	TRBV5-6	CASSLRPESSYEQYF
TRBJ2-1	TRBV19	CASIGGREWGEQFF
TRBJ2-7	TRBV6-5	CATQSTGEQYF
TRBJ1-4	TRBV15	CATSRQTNEKLFF
TRBJ2-7	TRBV28	CASSLRDNRREQYF
TRBJ2-3	TRBV30	CALTSGGTDTQYF
TRBJ1-1	TRBV3-1/TRBV3-2	CASSPRTGGNTEAFF
TRBJ1-2	TRBV18	CASSDSRDGYTF
TRBJ2-7	TRBV7-9	CASSLSTYYYEQYF
TRBJ2-3	TRBV10-2	CASSVRGTTDTQYF
TRBJ1-1	TRBV6-5	CASLQGQGTEAFF
TRBJ2-1	TRBV11-2	CASSSKDRGLTNEQFF
TRBJ2-7	TRBV6-1	CASSEYEGATYEQYF
TRBJ2-7	TRBV7-9	CASSLDGTGFSYEQYF
TRBJ2-5	TRBV6-2/TRBV6-3	CASSYDRDFTETQYF
TRBJ2-7	TRBV14	CASSRGTSVVEQYF
TRBJ1-4	TRBV7-9	CASSLLRDSEKLFF
TRBJ2-1	TRBV7-8	CASSYLRGGTDNEQFF
TRBJ2-1	TRBV9	CASSVAGLEGHEQFF
TRBJ2-7	TRBV9	CASSVDQATYEQYF
TRBJ2-6	TRBV5-1	CASSLIPETGANVLTF